These 19 T cell receptor beta chains were sequenced from one sample in a study of PD-1 blockade in classical Hodgkin lymphoma. Time point described: cycle 4 day 1 (C4D1), after around six weeks of nivolumab. Each of the patients experienced relapse following autologous stem cell transplantation, and their brentuximab vedotin exposure differed. Negative magnetic selection isolated CD4+ T cells from thawed PBMCs. The repertoire was sequenced with immunoSEQ multiplex PCR; TCRdb's copy has only in-frame clones and lacks some. The sample contains around 4,900 clones, about 79% of which appear only once. Specimen: CD4+ T cells from blood, collected before the fourth cycle of nivolumab. These receptors came from a human donor with classical Hodgkin lymphoma.

The gene calls are TRBV2 and TRBJ1-6, with no clear D. This CDR3 region has 18 residues. From germline, CDR1 is SNHLY and CDR2 FYNNEI. V was shortened by 4 bases and J by 0 bases, with 16 bases between the two germline ends. CDR3 bases: TGTGCCAGCAGTGCCCGGTGGTTGGTTAGCTCCTATAATTCACCCCTCCACTTT. This sequence encodes CASSARWLVSSYNSPLHF. Full variable domain (missing parts from reference TRBV2 and TRBJ1-6): EPEVTQTPSHQVTQMGQEVILRCVPISNHLYFYWYRQILGQKVEFLVSFYNNEISEKSEIFDDQFSVERPDGSNFTLKIRSTKLEDSAMYFCASSARWLVSSYNSPLHFGNGTRLTVT.

The V gene is TRBV4-3, the J gene TRBJ1-6, with 7 bases lining up with TRBD1. J lost 8 bases, V lost 0 bases, and 13 bases had no gene match. Germline V CDR1 and CDR2: LGHNA, YSLEER. The CDR3 totals 18 residues. The CDR3 here is CASSQDLGFGQVDSPLHF. The CDR3 DNA is TGCGCCAGCAGCCAAGATTTAGGGTTTGGACAGGTAGATTCACCCCTCCACTTT.

This clone was observed a single time. The chain has TRBV4-1 and TRBJ2-1; D not certain. Germline V gene data show CDR1 as MGHRA and CDR2 as YSYEKL. V dropped 1 base and J dropped 0 bases, with 7 bases sitting between them. This CDR3 is built from 15 residues. CDR3 DNA: TGCGCCAGCAGCCAAGGCACCCGCTCCTACAATGAGCAGTTCTTC. Protein: CASSQGTRSYNEQFF.

This rearrangement joins TRBV7-2 to TRBJ1-3; weak D call: TRBD1 (5 bases). V was pared by 1 base and J by 9 bases, with 7 bases between. CDR1 SGHTA and CDR2 FQGNSA come from the germline V gene. This CDR3 has 12 amino acids. Written as DNA, the CDR3 is TGTGCCAGCAGCTTAGTAACAGGCACCATATATTTT. It translates to CASSLVTGTIYF.

The gene calls are TRBV28 and TRBJ1-2; TRBD1 matches 8 bases. CDR3 length equals 13 residues. Per germline, CDR1 MDHEN and CDR2 SYDVKM. Unmatched junction bases numbered 4, after V lost 6 bases and J lost 4 bases. The CDR3 region is CASSWTGSYGYTF. The CDR3, as DNA: TGTGCCAGCAGCTGGACAGGGTCCTATGGCTACACCTTC.

The genes are TRBV7-2 and TRBJ1-2, with D perhaps TRBD1 (6 bases). The CDR3 has 12 residues. V gave up 3 bases and J gave up 10 bases, with 12 bases separating them. CDR1 is SGHTA, CDR2 FQGNSA, per germline. CDR3 protein: CASSLNRAFYTF. The CDR3 DNA follows: TGTGCCAGCAGCTTGAACAGGGCATTCTACACCTTC.

The J gene is TRBJ2-5, the V gene TRBV10-1; D is perhaps TRBD1 or TRBD2 (5 bases each). This CDR3 has 15 amino acids. Trimming removed 4 bases from V and 9 bases from J, with 21 bases in between. CDR1 and CDR2 (germline): WNHNN, SYGVQD (reference sequence). The CDR3 region is CASSGGLTGQEAQYF. For the CDR3, the DNA is TGCGCCAGCAGTGGGGGCCTAACTGGCCAGGAGGCCCAGTACTTC.

The chain joins TRBV7-9 to TRBJ2-2; 8 positions agree with TRBD1. Germline CDR1 and CDR2: SEHNR and FQNEAQ (reference sequence). Germline trimming cut 5 bases from V and 8 bases from J; bases unmatched to any gene: 13. CDR3 size: 16 residues. The CDR3 protein is CASSPGRTGLSGELFF. CDR3 coding DNA: TGTGCCAGCAGCCCTGGTAGGACAGGGCTATCGGGGGAGCTGTTTTTT.

This clone was observed once. This chain joins TRBV9 and TRBJ1-6, with 8 bases aligning to TRBD1. The J segment lost 6 bases and the V segment lost 4 bases, leaving 6 bases of the junction unmatched. Germline V CDR1 and CDR2: SGDLS, YYNGEE. The CDR3 extends over 15 amino acids. In DNA, the CDR3 is TGTGCCAGCAGCCAACGGACAGGGCCTAATTCACCCCTCCACTTT. This gives the protein CASSQRTGPNSPLHF.

The rearrangement joins TRBV4-2 to TRBJ2-3, with 8 nucleotides matching TRBD1. Germline V gene sequence: CDR1 LGHNA, CDR2 YNFKEQ. The length of the CDR3 is 15 residues. With V trimmed by 1 base and J by 4 bases, 4 bases remained unmatched. The CDR3 reads CASSQGNRGADTQYF. As DNA, the CDR3 is TGTGCCAGCAGCCAAGGTAACAGGGGGGCAGATACGCAGTATTTT.

The chain employs TRBV9 and TRBJ2-3, with D unclear. V was clipped by 3 bases and J by 2 bases, with 7 bases between them. Germline values: CDR1 SGDLS, CDR2 YYNGEE. This CDR3 is built from 13 residues. CDR3 DNA sequence: TGTGCCAGCAGCGCGATGAACACAGATACGCAGTATTTT. This translates into CASSAMNTDTQYF.

The chain is built from TRBV5-8 and TRBJ1-4, with D uncertain. From germline, CDR1 is SGHTS and CDR2 YDEGEE. V dropped 0 bases and J dropped 11 bases, with 5 bases sitting between them. The CDR3 runs 11 residues. Written as DNA, the CDR3 is TGTGCCAGCAGCTTGGCCCCGAAACTGTTTTTT. Its protein is CASSLAPKLFF.

The J gene is TRBJ2-5, the V gene TRBV4-1; D not resolved. The germline V gene has CDR1 MGHRA and CDR2 YSYEKL. The V and J ends lost 4 bases and 5 bases respectively, with 8 bases between them. The CDR3 is 12 amino acids. CDR3 sequence: CASSRGRETQYF. CDR3 sequence (DNA): TGCGCCAGCAGCCGGGGAAGGGAGACCCAGTACTTC.

The chain links TRBV29-1 to TRBJ2-5; no definite D call. V shed 2 bases and J shed 6 bases, with 13 bases lying between them. The CDR3 covers 13 residues. The germline gives CDR1 SQVTM, CDR2 ANQGSEA. DNA for the CDR3: TGCAGCGTTGAACTTGGATTGAGTCAGACCCAGTACTTC. It codes for CSVELGLSQTQYF.

This chain uses TRBV6-5 with TRBJ2-1; tentatively, D is TRBD1 or TRBD2 (5 bases each). Trimming shortened V by 8 bases and J by 9 bases, and 23 bases separated the two germline ends. This CDR3 contains 15 residues. Germline lookup yields CDR1 MNHEY and CDR2 SVGAGI. CDR3 loop: CASGIRDAVGVEQFF. The CDR3 DNA reads as TGTGCCAGCGGAATCCGGGACGCGGTTGGTGTTGAGCAGTTCTTC.

The table lists this clone with a few counts. This sequence joins TRBV4-1 and TRBJ1-2, with 8 bases lining up with TRBD1. Germline lookup yields CDR1 MGHRA and CDR2 YSYEKL. Trimming at V came to 4 bases and at J to 0 bases, leaving 10 bases not matched to a gene. This CDR3 is built from 17 residues. As DNA, the CDR3 is TGCGCCAGCAGCCCGGGTGGCAGGGGGCGGACTAACTATGGCTACACCTTC. This sequence encodes CASSPGGRGRTNYGYTF.

The chain carries TRBV7-6 and TRBJ2-5, with 8 bases matching TRBD2. The germline CDR1 and CDR2 sequences are SGHVS and FNYEAQ. The ends lost 1 base at V and 4 bases at J; junction bases unmatched: 5. The CDR3 runs 15 residues. CDR3 residues: CASSLGTSLRETQYF. DNA of the CDR3: TGTGCCAGCAGCTTAGGGACTAGCCTACGAGAGACCCAGTACTTC.

The V call is TRBV27, the J call TRBJ1-1; the match to TRBD1 covers 8 bases. The CDR3 covers 16 residues. Per the germline V gene, CDR1 is MNHEY and CDR2 is SMNVEV (reference sequence). The ends lost 4 bases at V and 0 bases at J; junction bases unmatched: 7. The CDR3 bases are TGTGCCAGCAGTTCGACAGGGGATCCCCTGAACACTGAAGCTTTCTTT. Its translation is CASSSTGDPLNTEAFF.

The chain uses TRBV11-2 and TRBJ2-7, with D perhaps matching TRBD2 (5 bases). The V gene lost 0 bases and the J gene lost 4 bases, with 16 bases spanning the gap. Germline values: CDR1 SGHAT, CDR2 FQNNGV. The CDR3 is 16 amino acids. The CDR3 spells CASSLDSLGGGYEQYF. CDR3 bases: TGTGCCAGCAGCTTAGATTCCTTGGGCGGAGGATACGAGCAGTACTTC.